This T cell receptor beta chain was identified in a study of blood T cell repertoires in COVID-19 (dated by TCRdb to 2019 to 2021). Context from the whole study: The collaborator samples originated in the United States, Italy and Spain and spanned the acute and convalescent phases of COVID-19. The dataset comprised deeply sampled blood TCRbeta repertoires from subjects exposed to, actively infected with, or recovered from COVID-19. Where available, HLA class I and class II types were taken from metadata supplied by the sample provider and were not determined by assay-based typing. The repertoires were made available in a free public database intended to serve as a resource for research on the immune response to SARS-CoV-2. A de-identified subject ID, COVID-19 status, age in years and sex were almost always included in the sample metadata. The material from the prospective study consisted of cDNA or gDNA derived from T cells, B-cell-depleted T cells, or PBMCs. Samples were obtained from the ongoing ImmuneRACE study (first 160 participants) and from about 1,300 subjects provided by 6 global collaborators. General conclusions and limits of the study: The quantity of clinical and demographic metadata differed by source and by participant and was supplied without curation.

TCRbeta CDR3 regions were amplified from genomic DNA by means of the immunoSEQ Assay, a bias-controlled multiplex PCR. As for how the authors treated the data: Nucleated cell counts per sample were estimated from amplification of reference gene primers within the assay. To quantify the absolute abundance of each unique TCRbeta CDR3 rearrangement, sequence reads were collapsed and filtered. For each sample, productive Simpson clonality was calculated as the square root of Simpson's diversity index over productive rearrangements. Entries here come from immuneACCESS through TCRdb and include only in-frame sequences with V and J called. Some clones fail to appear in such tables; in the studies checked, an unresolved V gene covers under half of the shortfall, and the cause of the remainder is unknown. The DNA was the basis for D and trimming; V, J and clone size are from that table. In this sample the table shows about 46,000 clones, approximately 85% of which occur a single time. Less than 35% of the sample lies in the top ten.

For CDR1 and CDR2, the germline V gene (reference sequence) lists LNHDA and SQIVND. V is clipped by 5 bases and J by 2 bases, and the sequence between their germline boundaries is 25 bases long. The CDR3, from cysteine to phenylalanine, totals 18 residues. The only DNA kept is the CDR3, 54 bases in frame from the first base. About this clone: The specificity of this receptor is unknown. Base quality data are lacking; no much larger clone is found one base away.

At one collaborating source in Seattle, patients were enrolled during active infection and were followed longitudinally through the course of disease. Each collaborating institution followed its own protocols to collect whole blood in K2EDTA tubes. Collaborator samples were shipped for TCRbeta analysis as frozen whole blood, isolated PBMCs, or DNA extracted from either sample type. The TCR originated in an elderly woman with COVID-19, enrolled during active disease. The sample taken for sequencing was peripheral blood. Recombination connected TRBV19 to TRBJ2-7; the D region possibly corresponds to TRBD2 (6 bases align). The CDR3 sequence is CASSPPIGTASGTYEQYF. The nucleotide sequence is TGTGCCAGTAGTCCTCCCATAGGGACTGCCTCAGGGACCTACGAGCAGTACTTC.